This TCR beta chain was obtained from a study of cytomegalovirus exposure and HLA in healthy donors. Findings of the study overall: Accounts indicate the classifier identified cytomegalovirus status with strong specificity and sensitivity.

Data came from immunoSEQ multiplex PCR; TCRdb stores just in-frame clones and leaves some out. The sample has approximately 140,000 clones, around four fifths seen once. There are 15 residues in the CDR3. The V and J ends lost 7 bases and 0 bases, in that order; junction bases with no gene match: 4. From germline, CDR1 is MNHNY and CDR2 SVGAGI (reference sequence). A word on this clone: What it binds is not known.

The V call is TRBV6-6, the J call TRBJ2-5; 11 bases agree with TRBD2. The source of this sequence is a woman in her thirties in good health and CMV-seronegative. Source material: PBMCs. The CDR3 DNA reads TGTGCCAGCACCCGGACTAGCGGGTACCAAGAGACCCAGTACTTC. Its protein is CASTRTSGYQETQYF.